This TCR beta chain originates from a study of spatial heterogeneity in lung cancer. The time point here: sample taken at primary tumor resection. Researchers sequenced whole RNA taken from tumor, nontumor lung or frozen PBMC without sorting. Untreated early-stage non-small cell lung cancer patients, 70 to 85 in total, were the donors. Germline V lookup: CDR1 SQVTM, CDR2 ANQGSEA. The CDR3 has 11 residues. Trimming stripped 4 bases from V and 7 bases from J, with 10 bases between. TCRdb redid the calling of the 5' RACE reads with MiXCR, one entry per CDR3 protein. The sample lists about 92,000 distinct CDR3 sequences, less than 15% seen once, with 35% to 45% in the top ten. A few counts support this clonotype.

V gene TRBV29-1 combines with J gene TRBJ1-1; the D is unclear. The sample consisted of PBMCs, taken at surgery. The TCR sequence derives from a male donor with early-stage non-small cell lung cancer. Here the CDR3 reads CSVVGPFEAFF. The DNA for the CDR3 is TGCAGCGTTGTTGGGCCCTTTGAAGCTTTCTTT. The variable domain in full, with the rest retrieved from reference TRBV29-1 and TRBJ1-1, is SAVISQKPSRDICQRGTSLTIQCQVDSQVTMMFWYRQQPGQSLTLIATANQGSEATYESGFVIDKFPISRPNLTFSTLTVSNMSPEDSSIYLCSVVGPFEAFFGQGTRLTVV.